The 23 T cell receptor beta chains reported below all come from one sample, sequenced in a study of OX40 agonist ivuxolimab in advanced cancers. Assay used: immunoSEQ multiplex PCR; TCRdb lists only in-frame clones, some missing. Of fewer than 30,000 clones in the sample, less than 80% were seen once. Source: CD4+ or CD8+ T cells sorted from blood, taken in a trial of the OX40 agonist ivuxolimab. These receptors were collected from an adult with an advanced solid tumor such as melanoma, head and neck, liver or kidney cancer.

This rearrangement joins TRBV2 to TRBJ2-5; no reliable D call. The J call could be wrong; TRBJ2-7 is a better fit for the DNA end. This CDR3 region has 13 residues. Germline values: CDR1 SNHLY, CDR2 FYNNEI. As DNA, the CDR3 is TGTGCCAGCACGGGCGCGAGCTCCTACGAGCAGTACTTC. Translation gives CASTGASSYEQYF.

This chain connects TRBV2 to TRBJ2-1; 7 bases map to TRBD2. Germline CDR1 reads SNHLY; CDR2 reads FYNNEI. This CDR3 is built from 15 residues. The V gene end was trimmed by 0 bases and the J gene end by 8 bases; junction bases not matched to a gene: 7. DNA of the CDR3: TGTGCCAGCAGTGAAGCGCTTCGACTAGCCGATGAGCAGTTCTTC. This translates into CASSEALRLADEQFF.

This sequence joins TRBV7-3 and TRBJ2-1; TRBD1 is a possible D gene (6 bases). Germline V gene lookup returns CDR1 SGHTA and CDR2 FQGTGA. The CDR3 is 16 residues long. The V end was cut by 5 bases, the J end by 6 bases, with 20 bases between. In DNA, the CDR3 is TGTGCCAGCAGCCCAAATGGGGGTTGGGACATCAATGAGCAGTTCTTC. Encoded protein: CASSPNGGWDINEQFF. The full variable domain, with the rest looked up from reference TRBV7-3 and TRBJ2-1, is GAGVSQTPSNKVTEKGKYVELRCDPISGHTALYWYRQSLGQGPEFLIYFQGTGAADDSGLPNDRFFAVRPEGSVSTLKIQRTERGDSAVYLCASSPNGGWDINEQFFGPGTRLTVL.

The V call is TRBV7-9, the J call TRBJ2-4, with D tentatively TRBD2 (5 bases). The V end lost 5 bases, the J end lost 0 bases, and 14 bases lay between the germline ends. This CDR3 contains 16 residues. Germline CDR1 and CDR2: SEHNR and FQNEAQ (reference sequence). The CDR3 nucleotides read TGTGCCAGCAGCCGTACTAGAGAGGAAGCCAAAAACATTCAGTACTTC. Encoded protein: CASSRTREEAKNIQYF.

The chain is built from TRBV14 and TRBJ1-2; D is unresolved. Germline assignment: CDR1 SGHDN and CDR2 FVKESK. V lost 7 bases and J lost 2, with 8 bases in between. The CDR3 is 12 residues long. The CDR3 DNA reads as TGTGCCAGCAACAACCTCAACTATGGCTACACCTTC. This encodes CASNNLNYGYTF.

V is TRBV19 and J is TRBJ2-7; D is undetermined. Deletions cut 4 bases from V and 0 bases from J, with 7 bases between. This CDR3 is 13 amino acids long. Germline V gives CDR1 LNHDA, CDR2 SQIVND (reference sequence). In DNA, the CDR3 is TGTGCCAGTAGTAAGAGTTCCTCCTACGAGCAGTACTTC. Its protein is CASSKSSSYEQYF.

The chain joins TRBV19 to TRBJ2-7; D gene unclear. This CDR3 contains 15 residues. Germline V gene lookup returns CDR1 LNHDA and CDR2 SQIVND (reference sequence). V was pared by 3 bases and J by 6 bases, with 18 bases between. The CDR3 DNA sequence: TGTGCCAGTAGTATTAGCTTTCGCGAGACTCTCGAGCAGTACTTC. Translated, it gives CASSISFRETLEQYF.

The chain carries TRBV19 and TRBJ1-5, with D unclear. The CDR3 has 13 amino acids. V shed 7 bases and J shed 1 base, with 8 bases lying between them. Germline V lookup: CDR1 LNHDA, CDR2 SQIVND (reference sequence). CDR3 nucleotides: TGTGCCAGTAAAGGAGGGAGCAATCAGCCCCAGCATTTT. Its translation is CASKGGSNQPQHF.

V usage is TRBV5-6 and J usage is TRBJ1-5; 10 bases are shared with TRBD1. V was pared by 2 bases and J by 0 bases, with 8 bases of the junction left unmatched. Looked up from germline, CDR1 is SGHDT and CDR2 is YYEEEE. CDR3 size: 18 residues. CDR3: CASSFPGTGEYSNQPQHF. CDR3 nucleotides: TGTGCCAGCAGCTTCCCCGGGACAGGGGAGTATAGCAATCAGCCCCAGCATTTT.

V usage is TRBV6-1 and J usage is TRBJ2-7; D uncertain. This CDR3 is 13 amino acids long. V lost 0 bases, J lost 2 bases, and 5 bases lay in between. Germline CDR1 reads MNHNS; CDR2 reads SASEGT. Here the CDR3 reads CASSEALTYEQYF. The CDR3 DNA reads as TGTGCCAGCAGTGAAGCGCTTACCTACGAGCAGTACTTC.

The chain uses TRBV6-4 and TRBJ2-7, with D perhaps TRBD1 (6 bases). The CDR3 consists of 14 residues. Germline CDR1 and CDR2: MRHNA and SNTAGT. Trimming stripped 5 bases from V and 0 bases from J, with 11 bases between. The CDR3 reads CASSLQGPSYEQYF. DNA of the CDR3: TGTGCCAGCAGTCTACAGGGACCCTCCTACGAGCAGTACTTC.

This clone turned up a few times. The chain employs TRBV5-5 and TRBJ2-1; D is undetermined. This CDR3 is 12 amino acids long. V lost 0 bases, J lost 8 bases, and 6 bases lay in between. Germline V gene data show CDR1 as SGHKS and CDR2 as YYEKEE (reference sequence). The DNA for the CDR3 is TGTGCCAGCAGCTTGGCGAGCGATGAGCAGTTCTTC. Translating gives CASSLASDEQFF.

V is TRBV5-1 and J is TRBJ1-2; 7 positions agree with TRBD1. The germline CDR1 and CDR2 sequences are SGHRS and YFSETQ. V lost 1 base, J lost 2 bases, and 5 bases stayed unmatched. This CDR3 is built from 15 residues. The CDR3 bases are TGCGCCAGCAGCTTGTACAGGGGTACCAACTATGGCTACACCTTC. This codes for CASSLYRGTNYGYTF.

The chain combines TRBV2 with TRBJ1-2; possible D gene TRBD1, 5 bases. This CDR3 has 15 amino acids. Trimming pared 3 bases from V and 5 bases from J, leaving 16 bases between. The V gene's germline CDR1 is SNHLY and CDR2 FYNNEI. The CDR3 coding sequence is TGTGCCAGCAGTGAGTCGATAGGGGCCCCATATGGCTACACCTTC. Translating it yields CASSESIGAPYGYTF.

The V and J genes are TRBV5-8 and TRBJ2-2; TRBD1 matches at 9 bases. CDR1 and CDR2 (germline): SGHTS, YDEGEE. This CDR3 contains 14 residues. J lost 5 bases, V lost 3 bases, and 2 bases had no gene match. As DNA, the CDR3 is TGTGCCAGCAGCTACGGACAGGGGACCGGGGAGCTGTTTTTT. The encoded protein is CASSYGQGTGELFF.

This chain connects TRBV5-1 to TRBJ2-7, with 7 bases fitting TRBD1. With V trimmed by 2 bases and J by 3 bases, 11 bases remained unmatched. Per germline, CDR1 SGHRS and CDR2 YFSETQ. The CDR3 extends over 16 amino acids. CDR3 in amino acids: CASSLSHQTGNYEQYF. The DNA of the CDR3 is TGCGCCAGCAGCTTATCCCACCAGACAGGGAACTACGAGCAGTACTTC.

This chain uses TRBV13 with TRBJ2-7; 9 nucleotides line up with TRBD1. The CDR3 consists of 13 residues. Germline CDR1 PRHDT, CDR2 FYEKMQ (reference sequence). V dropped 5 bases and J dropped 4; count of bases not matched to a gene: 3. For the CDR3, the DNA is TGTGCCAGCAGCCTCGGACAGGGGTACGAGCAGTACTTC. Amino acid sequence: CASSLGQGYEQYF.

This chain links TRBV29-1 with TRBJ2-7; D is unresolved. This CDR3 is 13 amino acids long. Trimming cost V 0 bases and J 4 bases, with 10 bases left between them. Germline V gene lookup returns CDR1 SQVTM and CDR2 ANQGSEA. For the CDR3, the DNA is TGCAGCGTTGAAGAGAGTCTTACATACGAGCAGTACTTC. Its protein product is CSVEESLTYEQYF.

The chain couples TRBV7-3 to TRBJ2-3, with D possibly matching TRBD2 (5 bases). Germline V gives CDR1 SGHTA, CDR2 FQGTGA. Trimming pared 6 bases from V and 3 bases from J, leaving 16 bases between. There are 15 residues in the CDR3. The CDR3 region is CASSSLEAGTDTQYF. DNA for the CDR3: TGTGCCAGCAGTTCCCTTGAGGCGGGTACAGATACGCAGTATTTT.

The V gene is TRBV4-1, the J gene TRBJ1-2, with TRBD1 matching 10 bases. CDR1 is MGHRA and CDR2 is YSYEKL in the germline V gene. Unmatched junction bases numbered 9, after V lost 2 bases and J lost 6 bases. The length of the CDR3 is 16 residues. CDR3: CASSQPRQGARNGYTF. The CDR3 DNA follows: TGCGCCAGCAGCCAACCTCGACAGGGGGCGCGGAATGGCTACACCTTC.

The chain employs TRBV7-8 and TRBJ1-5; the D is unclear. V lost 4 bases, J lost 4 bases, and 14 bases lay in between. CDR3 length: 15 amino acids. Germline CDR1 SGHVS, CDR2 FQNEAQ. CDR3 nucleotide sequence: TGTGCCAGCAGCTCCCCGTATCAGAAAAATCAGCCCCAGCATTTT. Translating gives CASSSPYQKNQPQHF.

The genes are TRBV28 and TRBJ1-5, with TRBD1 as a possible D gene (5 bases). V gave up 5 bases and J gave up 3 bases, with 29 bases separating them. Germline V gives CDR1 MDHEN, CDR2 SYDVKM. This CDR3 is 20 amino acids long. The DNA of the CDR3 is TGTGCCAGCAGTACTCCGACGGGACTGACTGTGGGAGTTAACAATCAGCCCCAGCATTTT. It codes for CASSTPTGLTVGVNNQPQHF. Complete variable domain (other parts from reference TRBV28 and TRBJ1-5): DVKVTQSSRYLVKRTGEKVFLECVQDMDHENMFWYRQDPGLGLRLIYFSYDVKMKEKGDIPEGYSVSREKKERFSLILESASTNQTSMYLCASSTPTGLTVGVNNQPQHFGDGTRLSIL.

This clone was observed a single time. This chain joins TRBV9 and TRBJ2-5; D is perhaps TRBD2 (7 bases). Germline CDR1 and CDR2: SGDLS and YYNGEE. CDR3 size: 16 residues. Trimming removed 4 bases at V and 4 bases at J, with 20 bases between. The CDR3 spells CASSPEGGGGAETQYF. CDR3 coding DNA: TGTGCCAGCAGCCCCGAGGGGGGCGGGGGTGCAGAGACCCAGTACTTC.